This T cell receptor beta chain stems from a study of cytotoxic CD8 clonotypes in ibrutinib-treated CLL. Regarding the study as a whole: Clonality increased at ibrutinib response and stayed stable in sustained remission. At progression, however, it fell back toward baseline. Measured clonality at baseline was greater than in age-matched healthy donors and tracked with circulating CD8+ T-cell counts.

This table comes from immunoSEQ multiplex PCR, and its TCRdb copy is limited to in-frame clones, with some not included. This table has 50,000 to 65,000 clones, around three fifths appearing once. Germline loops: CDR1 SGHRS, CDR2 YFSETQ. The CDR3 runs to 15 residues. V lost 0 bases to trimming and J lost 7 bases, with 11 bases between them. About this clone itself: What it binds is unknown.

This clonotype was obtained from a human donor with chronic lymphocytic leukemia. Sequences were derived from PBMCs, sampled after 12 months of ibrutinib treatment. V gene TRBV5-1 combines with J gene TRBJ1-6; weak D call: TRBD1 (5 bases). In nucleotides, the CDR3 is TGCGCCAGCAGCTTGGTTGGGGGACGGAATTCACCCCTCCACTTT. This codes for CASSLVGGRNSPLHF.